Presented here are 15 T cell receptor beta chains from one specimen sequenced in a study of T cells in Graves' hyperthyroidism and ophthalmopathy. It was RNA transcripts that yielded the amplified TCR beta CDR3 regions. RT-PCR in the first round (using the HTBI primer set) targeted the TCR CDR3. TCRdb independently ran MiXCR on the multiplex PCR reads; one entry per CDR3 protein. The top ten hold 20% to 25% of the sample, which has 300,000 to 350,000 distinct CDR3 sequences, about 15% seen once. The sequenced sample consisted of blood. The source is a woman between 25 and 40 years old with Graves' hyperthyroidism.

This chain connects TRBV18 to TRBJ2-7, with 9 bases lining up with TRBD2. This CDR3 has 19 amino acids. The germline V gene encodes CDR1 KGHSH and CDR2 LQKENI. Germline trimming cut 3 bases from V and 0 bases from J; bases unmatched to any gene: 15. The chain's CDR3 is CASSPSLAGPTLPSYEQYF. The CDR3 region has the DNA TGTGCCAGCTCACCTTCCCTAGCGGGACCAACACTACCCTCCTACGAGCAGTACTTC.

This clonotype appeared many times. V is TRBV28 and J is TRBJ2-5, with TRBD1 matching 10 bases. This CDR3 is built from 16 residues. J gave up 2 bases and V 6 bases, and 9 bases lay outside the gene matches. Germline assignment: CDR1 MDHEN and CDR2 SYDVKM. The CDR3 nucleotides are TGTGCCAGCAGGCCTAAGACAGGGGGCCGACAAGAGACCCAGTACTTC. It is translated as CASRPKTGGRQETQYF.

V is TRBV20-1 and J is TRBJ1-1, with a weak D call TRBD1 (5 bases). The CDR3 covers 13 residues. Germline loops: CDR1 DFQATT, CDR2 SNEGSKA (reference sequence). V lost 7 bases and J 5 bases, leaving 17 bases between the germline ends. In nucleotides, the CDR3 is TGCAGTGAAATTCCGGCAGGGAAAACTGAAGCTTTCTTT. It encodes CSEIPAGKTEAFF.

The V and J genes are TRBV24-1 and TRBJ2-4; tentative D call: TRBD1 (6 bases). The CDR3 covers 15 residues. Trimming took 1 base from V and 7 from J, leaving 13 bases between them. Looked up from germline, CDR1 is KGHDR and CDR2 is SFDVKD. As DNA, the CDR3 is TGTGCCACCAGTGATTTCCAGACAGGCATCAACATTCAGTACTTC. This translates into CATSDFQTGINIQYF.

The sample holds many counts of this clonotype. The CDR3 nucleotides are TGCGCCAGCAGCCAAGATCAGGGCTCCTTCACAGATACGCAGTATTTT. Its protein is CASSQDQGSFTDTQYF. The gene calls are TRBV4-3 and TRBJ2-3; tentative D call: TRBD1 (5 bases). This CDR3 is built from 16 residues. CDR1 is LGHNA and CDR2 is YSLEER in the germline V gene. The V end was cut by 0 bases, the J end by 2 bases, with 12 bases between.

This clonotype came up a few times. The chain uses TRBV29-1 and TRBJ2-1; TRBD2 agrees at 7 bases. Germline CDR1 SQVTM, CDR2 ANQGSEA. J gave up 9 bases and V 6 bases, and 11 bases lay outside the gene matches. CDR3 length: 13 residues. CDR3 DNA sequence: TGCAGCGTGGGGACTACACAAATGGGTGAGCAGTTCTTC. It is translated as CSVGTTQMGEQFF.

The chain links TRBV11-2 to TRBJ2-1; no reliable D call. The CDR3 is 16 residues long. Trimming cost V 2 bases and J 0 bases, with 11 bases left between them. Germline CDR1 and CDR2: SGHAT and FQNNGV. The CDR3: CASSLMFQVSYNEQFF. Here the CDR3 DNA reads TGTGCCAGCAGCTTAATGTTCCAGGTCTCCTACAATGAGCAGTTCTTC.

This clonotype came up many times. The J gene is TRBJ2-7, the V gene TRBV20-1; TRBD2 agrees at 8 bases. This CDR3 is built from 15 residues. V lost 1 base to trimming and J lost 3 bases; unmatched junction nucleotides: 8. The V gene's germline CDR1 is DFQATT and CDR2 SNEGSKA (reference sequence). CDR3 residues: CSARVPAGVDYEQYF. CDR3 sequence (DNA): TGCAGTGCTAGAGTCCCAGCGGGGGTGGACTACGAGCAGTACTTC.

This clonotype has at least ten counts. The V and J genes are TRBV12-3 or TRBV12-4 and TRBJ2-1, with D uncertain. The CDR3 runs 13 residues. Trimming removed 7 bases from V and 8 bases from J, with 15 bases in between. CDR3 coding DNA: TGTGCCAGCACCCCGGGTAAGGCCCATGAGCAGTTCTTC. This encodes CASTPGKAHEQFF.

This clonotype was seen ten or more times. The chain uses TRBV29-1 and TRBJ1-1, with 8 bases identical to TRBD1. From germline, CDR1 is SQVTM and CDR2 ANQGSEA. The CDR3 loop spans 14 amino acids. J was trimmed by 0 bases and V by 5 bases; bases with no gene match: 5. The CDR3 DNA sequence: TGCAGCGTTAAAGGACAGGGACTGAACACTGAAGCTTTCTTT. Its translation is CSVKGQGLNTEAFF. Complete variable domain (other parts from reference TRBV29-1 and TRBJ1-1): SAVISQKPSRDICQRGTSLTIQCQVDSQVTMMFWYRQQPGQSLTLIATANQGSEATYESGFVIDKFPISRPNLTFSTLTVSNMSPEDSSIYLCSVKGQGLNTEAFFGQGTRLTVV.

This clonotype was counted a few times. J is TRBJ2-3 and V is TRBV19, with unresolved D. Trimming pared 1 base from V and 5 bases from J, leaving 4 bases between. Germline lookup yields CDR1 LNHDA and CDR2 SQIVND (reference sequence). The CDR3 has 12 residues. CDR3 residues: CASSIVEDTQYF. The DNA of the CDR3 is TGTGCCAGTAGTATAGTGGAAGATACGCAGTATTTT.

This clonotype was detected many times. The rearrangement links TRBV6-1 to TRBJ2-1; the D gene could be TRBD1 or TRBD2 (5 bases each). The CDR3 has 13 amino acids. V was trimmed by 6 bases and J by 3 bases, leaving 9 bases between them. Germline V gene sequence: CDR1 MNHNS, CDR2 SASEGT. The chain's CDR3 is CASSEGNYNEQFF. The CDR3, as DNA: TGTGCCAGCAGCGAGGGGAACTACAATGAGCAGTTCTTC.

This clonotype showed up many times. The chain couples TRBV6-1 to TRBJ1-2; TRBD1 matches 8 bases. The J segment lost 8 bases and the V segment lost 5 bases, leaving 4 bases of the junction unmatched. The CDR3 contains 12 residues. Germline V CDR1 and CDR2: MNHNS, SASEGT. CDR3 residues: CASSMTGVGYTF. CDR3 DNA sequence: TGTGCCAGCAGTATGACAGGGGTCGGCTACACCTTC.

The chain links TRBV7-9 to TRBJ2-1, with D hard to call. Per germline, CDR1 SEHNR and CDR2 FQNEAQ (reference sequence). CDR3 length: 16 amino acids. V lost 4 bases and J lost 0, with 13 bases in between. The CDR3 DNA reads TGTGCCAGCAGCTCGAACCCTAGGAGCTCCTACAATGAGCAGTTCTTC. It specifies CASSSNPRSSYNEQFF.

In its sample, this clonotype was seen many times. The genes are TRBV28 and TRBJ2-3; 9 bases align to TRBD1. From germline, CDR1 is MDHEN and CDR2 SYDVKM. The CDR3 extends over 16 amino acids. V lost 4 bases to trimming and J lost 4 bases; unmatched junction nucleotides: 9. CDR3 loop: CASSWLDRGKADTQYF. The DNA for the CDR3 is TGTGCCAGCAGTTGGTTGGACAGGGGAAAGGCAGATACGCAGTATTTT.